The entry below describes one T cell receptor beta chain. The sample is drawn from a study of blood T cell repertoires in COVID-19. Study-level background: Both acute and convalescent COVID-19 samples were obtained from the United States, Italy and Spain. From T cells, B-cell-depleted T cells, or PBMCs came the material, which was cDNA or gDNA.

The CDR3 has 14 residues. Germline CDR1 reads SQVTM; CDR2 reads ANQGSEA. Assay used: immunoSEQ multiplex PCR; TCRdb lists only in-frame clones, some missing. The sample comprises about 150,000 clones, roughly 83% of which are singletons, and 12% rests with the top ten. Sequencing was done on a sample of peripheral blood. This sequence joins TRBV29-1 and TRBJ1-1; D is unresolved. The receptor was isolated from a woman in her sixties or seventies with COVID-19, enrolled during active disease. DNA of the CDR3: TGCAGTGTTACTCGCTCCATAATGAACACTGAAGCTTTCTTT. Its protein product is CSVTRSIMNTEAFF.